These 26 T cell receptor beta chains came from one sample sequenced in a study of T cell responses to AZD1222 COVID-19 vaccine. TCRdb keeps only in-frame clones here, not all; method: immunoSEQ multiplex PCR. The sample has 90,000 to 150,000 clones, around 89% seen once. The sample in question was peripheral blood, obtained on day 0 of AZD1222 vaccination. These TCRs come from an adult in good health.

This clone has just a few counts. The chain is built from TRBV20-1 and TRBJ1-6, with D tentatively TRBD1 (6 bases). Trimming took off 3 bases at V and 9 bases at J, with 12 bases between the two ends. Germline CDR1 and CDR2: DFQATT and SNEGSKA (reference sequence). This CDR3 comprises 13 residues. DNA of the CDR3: TGCAGTGCTAGTACTACGGACAGTTCACCCCTCCACTTT. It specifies CSASTTDSSPLHF.

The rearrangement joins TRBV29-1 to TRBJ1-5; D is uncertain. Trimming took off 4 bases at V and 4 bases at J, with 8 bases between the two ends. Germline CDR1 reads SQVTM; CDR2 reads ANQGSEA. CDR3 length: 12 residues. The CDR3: CSVGAENQPQHF. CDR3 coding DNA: TGCAGCGTTGGGGCAGAGAATCAGCCCCAGCATTTT. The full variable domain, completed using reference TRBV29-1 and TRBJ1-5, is SAVISQKPSRDICQRGTSLTIQCQVDSQVTMMFWYRQQPGQSLTLIATANQGSEATYESGFVIDKFPISRPNLTFSTLTVSNMSPEDSSIYLCSVGAENQPQHFGDGTRLSIL.

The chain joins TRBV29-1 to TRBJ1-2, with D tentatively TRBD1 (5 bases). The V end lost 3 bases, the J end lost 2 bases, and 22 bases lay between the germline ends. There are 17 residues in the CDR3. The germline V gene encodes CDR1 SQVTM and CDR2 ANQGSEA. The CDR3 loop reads CSVDPRTPTGHNYGYTF. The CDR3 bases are TGCAGCGTTGACCCGAGGACTCCAACCGGACACAACTATGGCTACACCTTC.

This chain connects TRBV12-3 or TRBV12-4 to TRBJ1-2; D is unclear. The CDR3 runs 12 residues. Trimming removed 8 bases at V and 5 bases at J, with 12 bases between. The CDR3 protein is CASSYQRYGYTF. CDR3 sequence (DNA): TGTGCCAGCTCTTATCAGAGATATGGCTACACCTTC.

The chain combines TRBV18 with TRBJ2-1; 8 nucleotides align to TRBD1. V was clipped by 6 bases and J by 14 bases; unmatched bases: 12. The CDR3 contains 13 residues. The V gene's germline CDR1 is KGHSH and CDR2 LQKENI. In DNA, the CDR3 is TGTGCCAGCTCCCTAACTAACTCACAGGGGGAGTTCTTC. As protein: CASSLTNSQGEFF.

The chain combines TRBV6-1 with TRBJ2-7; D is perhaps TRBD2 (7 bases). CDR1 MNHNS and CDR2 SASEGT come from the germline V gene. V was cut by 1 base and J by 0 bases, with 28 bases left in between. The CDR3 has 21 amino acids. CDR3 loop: CASSEGWQGRNSGLSSYEQYF. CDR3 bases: TGTGCCAGCAGTGAAGGGTGGCAGGGGAGGAATAGCGGGCTTAGCTCCTACGAGCAGTACTTC.

CDR3 coding DNA: TGTGCCAGCAGCTACCAGGGGACGGGTGAAAAACTGTTTTTT. Its protein is CASSYQGTGEKLFF. J is TRBJ1-4 and V is TRBV28; weak D call: TRBD1 (6 bases). The CDR3 has 14 residues. Trimming cost V 6 bases and J 7 bases, with 15 bases left between them. Per the germline V gene, CDR1 is MDHEN and CDR2 is SYDVKM.

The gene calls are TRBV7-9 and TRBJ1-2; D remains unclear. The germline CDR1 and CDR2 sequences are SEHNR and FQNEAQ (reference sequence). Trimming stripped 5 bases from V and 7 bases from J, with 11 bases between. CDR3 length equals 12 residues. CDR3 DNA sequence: TGTGCCAGCAGCCTACGCACGGGTGGCTACACCTTC. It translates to CASSLRTGGYTF.

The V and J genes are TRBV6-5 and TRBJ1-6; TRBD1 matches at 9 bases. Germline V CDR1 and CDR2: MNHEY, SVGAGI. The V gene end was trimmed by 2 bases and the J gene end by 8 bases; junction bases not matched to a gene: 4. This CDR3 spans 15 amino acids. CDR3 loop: CASSYQRTGDSPLHF. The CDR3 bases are TGTGCCAGCAGTTACCAGAGGACAGGGGATTCACCCCTCCACTTT.

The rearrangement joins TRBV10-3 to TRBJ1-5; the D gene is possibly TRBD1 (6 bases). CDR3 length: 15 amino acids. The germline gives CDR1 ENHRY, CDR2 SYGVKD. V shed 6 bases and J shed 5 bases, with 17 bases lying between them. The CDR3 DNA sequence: TGTGCCATCAGCGAGGGGGGTGTAGCGGATCAGCCCCAGCATTTT. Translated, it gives CAISEGGVADQPQHF.

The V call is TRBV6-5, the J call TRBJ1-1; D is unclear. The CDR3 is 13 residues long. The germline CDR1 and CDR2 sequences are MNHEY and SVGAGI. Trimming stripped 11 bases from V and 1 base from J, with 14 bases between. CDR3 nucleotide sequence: TGTGCCTCGGTCCTGGCGCCGAACACTGAAGCTTTCTTT. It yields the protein CASVLAPNTEAFF.

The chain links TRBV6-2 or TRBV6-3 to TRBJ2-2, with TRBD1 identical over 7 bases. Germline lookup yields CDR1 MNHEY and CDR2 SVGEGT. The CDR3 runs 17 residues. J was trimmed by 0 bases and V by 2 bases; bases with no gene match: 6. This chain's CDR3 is CASSYPTGRTNTGELFF. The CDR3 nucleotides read TGTGCCAGCAGTTACCCGACAGGGCGAACGAACACCGGGGAGCTGTTTTTT.

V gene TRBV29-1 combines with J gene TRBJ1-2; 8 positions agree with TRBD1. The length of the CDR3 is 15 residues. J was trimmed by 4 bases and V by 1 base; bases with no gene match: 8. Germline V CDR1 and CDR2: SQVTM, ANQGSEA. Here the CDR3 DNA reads TGCAGCGTTGAAGGATACAGGGGGTCAGGCTATGGCTACACCTTC. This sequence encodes CSVEGYRGSGYGYTF.

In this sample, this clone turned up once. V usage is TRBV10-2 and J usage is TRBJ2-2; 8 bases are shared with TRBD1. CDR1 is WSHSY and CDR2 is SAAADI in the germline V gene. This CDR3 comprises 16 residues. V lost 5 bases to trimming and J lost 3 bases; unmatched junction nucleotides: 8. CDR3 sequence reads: CASSPRGRDDTGELFF. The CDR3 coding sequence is TGCGCCAGCAGTCCCAGGGGGCGCGATGACACCGGGGAGCTGTTTTTT.

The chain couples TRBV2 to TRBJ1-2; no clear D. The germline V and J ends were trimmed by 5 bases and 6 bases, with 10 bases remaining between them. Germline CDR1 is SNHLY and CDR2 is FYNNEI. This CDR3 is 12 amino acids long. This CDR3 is CASSLQRDGYTF. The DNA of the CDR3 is TGTGCCAGCAGTCTACAGCGGGATGGCTACACCTTC.

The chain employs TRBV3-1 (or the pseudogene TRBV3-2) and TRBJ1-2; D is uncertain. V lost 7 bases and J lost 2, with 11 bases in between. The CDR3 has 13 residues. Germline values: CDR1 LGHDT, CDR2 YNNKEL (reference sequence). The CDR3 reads CASKREGNYGYTF. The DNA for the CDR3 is TGTGCCAGCAAGCGGGAGGGAAACTATGGCTACACCTTC.

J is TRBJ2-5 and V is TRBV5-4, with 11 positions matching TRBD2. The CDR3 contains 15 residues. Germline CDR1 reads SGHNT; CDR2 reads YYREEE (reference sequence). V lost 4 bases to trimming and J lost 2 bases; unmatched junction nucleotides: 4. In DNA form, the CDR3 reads TGTGCCAGCAGCCCAGTAGCGGGGGGGCAAGAGACCCAGTACTTC. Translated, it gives CASSPVAGGQETQYF. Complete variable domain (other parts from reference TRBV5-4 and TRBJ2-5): ETGVTQSPTHLIKTRGQQVTLRCSSQSGHNTVSWYQQALGQGPQFIFQYYREEENGRGNFPPRFSGLQFPNYSSELNVNALELDDSALYLCASSPVAGGQETQYFGPGTRLLVL.

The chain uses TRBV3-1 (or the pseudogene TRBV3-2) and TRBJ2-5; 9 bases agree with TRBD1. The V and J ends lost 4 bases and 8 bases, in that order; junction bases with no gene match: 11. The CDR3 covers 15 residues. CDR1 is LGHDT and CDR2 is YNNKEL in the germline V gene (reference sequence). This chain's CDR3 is CASSLTTGGRGTQYF. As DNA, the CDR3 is TGTGCCAGCAGCCTAACGACAGGGGGAAGGGGAACCCAGTACTTC.

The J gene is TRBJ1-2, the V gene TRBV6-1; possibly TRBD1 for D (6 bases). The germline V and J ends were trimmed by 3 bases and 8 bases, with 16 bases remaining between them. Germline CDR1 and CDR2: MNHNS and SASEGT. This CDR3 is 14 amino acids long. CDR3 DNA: TGTGCCAGCAGTGAGACGACAGGCCTAAGGGGCTACACCTTC. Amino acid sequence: CASSETTGLRGYTF.

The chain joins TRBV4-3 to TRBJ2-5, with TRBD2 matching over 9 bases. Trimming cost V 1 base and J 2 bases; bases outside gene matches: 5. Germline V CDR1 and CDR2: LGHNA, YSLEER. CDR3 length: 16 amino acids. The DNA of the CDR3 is TGCGCCAGCAGCCAAGTTTTGCGGGGGGGGCAAGAGACCCAGTACTTC. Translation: CASSQVLRGGQETQYF.

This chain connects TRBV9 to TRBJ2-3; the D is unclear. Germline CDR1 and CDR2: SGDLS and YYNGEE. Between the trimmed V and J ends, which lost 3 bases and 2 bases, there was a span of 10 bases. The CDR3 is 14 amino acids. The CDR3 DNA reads TGTGCCAGCAGCGCCGGGTCCAACACAGATACGCAGTATTTT. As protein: CASSAGSNTDTQYF.

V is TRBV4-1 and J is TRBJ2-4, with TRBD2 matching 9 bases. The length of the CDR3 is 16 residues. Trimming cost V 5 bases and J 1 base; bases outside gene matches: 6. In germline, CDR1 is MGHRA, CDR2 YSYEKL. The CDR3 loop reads CASSRVAGDAKNIQYF. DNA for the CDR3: TGCGCCAGCAGCAGGGTAGCGGGGGACGCCAAAAACATTCAGTACTTC.

This CDR3 is CASSLGTTYNEQFF. Here the CDR3 DNA reads TGTGCCAGCAGCTTAGGGACTACCTACAATGAGCAGTTCTTC. The rearrangement uses TRBV11-3 and TRBJ2-1, with D maybe TRBD2 (6 bases). Trimming took 1 base from V and 2 from J, leaving 6 bases between them. Looked up from germline, CDR1 is SGHNT and CDR2 is YENEEA. The CDR3 has 14 residues.

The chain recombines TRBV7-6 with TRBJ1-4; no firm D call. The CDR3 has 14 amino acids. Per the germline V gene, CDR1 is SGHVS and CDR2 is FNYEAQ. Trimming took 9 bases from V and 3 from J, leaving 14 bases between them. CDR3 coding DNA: TGTGCCAGTTCCCTAGACACGTCTAATGAAAAACTGTTTTTT. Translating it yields CASSLDTSNEKLFF.

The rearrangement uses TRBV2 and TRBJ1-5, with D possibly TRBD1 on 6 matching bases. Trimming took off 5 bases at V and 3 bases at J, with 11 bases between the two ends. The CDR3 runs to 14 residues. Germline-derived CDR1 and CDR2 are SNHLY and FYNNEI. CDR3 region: CASSHRDNNQPQHF. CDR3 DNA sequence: TGTGCCAGCAGTCACAGGGATAACAATCAGCCCCAGCATTTT.

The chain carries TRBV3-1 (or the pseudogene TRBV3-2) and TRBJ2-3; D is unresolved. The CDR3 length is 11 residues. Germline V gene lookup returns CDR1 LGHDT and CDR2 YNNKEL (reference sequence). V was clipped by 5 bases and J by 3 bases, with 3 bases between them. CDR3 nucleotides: TGTGCCAGCAGCGTAACAGATACGCAGTATTTT. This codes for CASSVTDTQYF.